These T cell receptor beta chains were read from a single sample in a study of tumor and adjacent non-tumor tissue in lung cancer. Each CDR3 protein is one row after TCRdb ran MiXCR on the multiplex PCR reads. The sample has around 70,000 distinct CDR3 sequences, almost 60% seen once. Sequencing was done on a sample of lung tumor tissue. The receptors shown here come from a man aged 45-65 years with non-small cell lung cancer. CDR3s include the opening cysteine and the closing phenylalanine or tryptophan. Fields, in order: CDR3 DNA, CDR3 protein, CDR3 length, D gene, clone size, V gene, J gene. The D gene is left open where the match is weak. Size is stated for part of the rows, as once, few or many counts, or as a class when the clone is expanded.

cdr3_nt: TGTTCCGGCAGCCCAGGGACTAGCGGGTTCGCAGATACGCAGTATTTT
cdr3_aa: CSGSPGTSGFADTQYF
cdr3_length: 16
d_call: TRBD2
clone_size: .
v_call: TRBV11-3
j_call: TRBJ2-3

cdr3_nt: TGTGCCAGCAGCCCGTTGTTGACAGGGATCACAGATACGCAGTATTTT
cdr3_aa: CASSPLLTGITDTQYF
cdr3_length: 16
d_call: TRBD1
clone_size: medium-sized
v_call: TRBV5-5
j_call: TRBJ2-3

cdr3_nt: TGTGCCTGCAGCTCGGACAGGGCAAGAGAGACCCAGTACTTC
cdr3_aa: CACSSDRARETQYF
cdr3_length: 14
d_call: TRBD1
clone_size: few
v_call: TRBV6-1
j_call: TRBJ2-5

cdr3_nt: TGTGCCAGCAGCTTTTCGAGAGGACAGGGCGTTTTT
cdr3_aa: CASSFSRGQGVF
cdr3_length: 12
d_call: TRBD1
clone_size: once
v_call: TRBV11-2
j_call: TRBJ1-3

cdr3_nt: TGTGCCAGCAGTTCACCGGACAGGGTAATAGGAGATACGCAGTATTTT
cdr3_aa: CASSSPDRVIGDTQYF
cdr3_length: 16
d_call: TRBD1
clone_size: many
v_call: TRBV12-3/TRBV12-4
j_call: TRBJ2-3

cdr3_nt: TGCGCCAGCAGCCAAGTTATTTGGTCGGGTTTATCTTACTATGGCTACATCTTC
cdr3_aa: CASSQVIWSGLSYYGYIF
cdr3_length: 18
d_call: .
clone_size: .
v_call: TRBV4-1
j_call: TRBJ1-2

cdr3_nt: TGTGCCAGCAGTTTAACAGGGCTAGCGGCACAAGAGACCCAGTACTTC
cdr3_aa: CASSLTGLAAQETQYF
cdr3_length: 16
d_call: .
clone_size: .
v_call: TRBV25-1
j_call: TRBJ2-5

cdr3_nt: TGCGCCAGCAGCTTGGGCTCACCCACAGATACGCAGTATTTT
cdr3_aa: CASSLGSPTDTQYF
cdr3_length: 14
d_call: .
clone_size: few
v_call: TRBV5-1
j_call: TRBJ2-3

cdr3_nt: TGCAGTGCTAGAGATCTAGACAGGGGGCAAGGCTACACCTTC
cdr3_aa: CSARDLDRGQGYTF
cdr3_length: 14
d_call: TRBD1
clone_size: .
v_call: TRBV20-1
j_call: TRBJ1-2

cdr3_nt: TGTGCCAGCAGGTCCGGGACTAGGGAGGGTGATGAGCAGTTCTTC
cdr3_aa: CASRSGTREGDEQFF
cdr3_length: 15
d_call: TRBD2
clone_size: many
v_call: TRBV6-2/TRBV6-3
j_call: TRBJ2-1

cdr3_nt: TGTGCCAGCTGCCAAGATGGGACTAGCGGGAGGAATGAGCAGTTTTTC
cdr3_aa: CASCQDGTSGRNEQFF
cdr3_length: 16
d_call: TRBD2
clone_size: .
v_call: TRBV4-2
j_call: TRBJ2-1

cdr3_nt: TGTGCCAGCAGACTAGCGGGAGGACGCACAAATACGCAGTATTTT
cdr3_aa: CASRLAGGRTNTQYF
cdr3_length: 15
d_call: TRBD2
clone_size: .
v_call: TRBV28
j_call: TRBJ2-3

cdr3_nt: TGTGCCACCTCCTCCGGGTCCGATGAAAAACTGTTTTTT
cdr3_aa: CATSSGSDEKLFF
cdr3_length: 13
d_call: .
clone_size: many
v_call: TRBV10-3
j_call: TRBJ1-4

cdr3_nt: TGCAGTGCTAGGAGACAGGACAATGAGCAGTTCTTC
cdr3_aa: CSARRQDNEQFF
cdr3_length: 12
d_call: .
clone_size: .
v_call: TRBV20-1
j_call: TRBJ2-1

cdr3_nt: TGCAGTGCTAGTGTGACAGGGATGCAGGAGACCCAGTACTTC
cdr3_aa: CSASVTGMQETQYF
cdr3_length: 14
d_call: TRBD1
clone_size: .
v_call: TRBV20-1
j_call: TRBJ2-5

cdr3_nt: TGTGCCGGCACCCTCGGGACTAGCGGGGATCCGAATGAGCAGTTCTTC
cdr3_aa: CAGTLGTSGDPNEQFF
cdr3_length: 16
d_call: TRBD2
clone_size: .
v_call: TRBV12-3/TRBV12-4
j_call: TRBJ2-1

cdr3_nt: TGTGCCAGCACCGCAACCGAGGGGATCTCCTACAATGAGCAGTTCTTC
cdr3_aa: CASTATEGISYNEQFF
cdr3_length: 16
d_call: .
clone_size: .
v_call: TRBV11-2
j_call: TRBJ2-1